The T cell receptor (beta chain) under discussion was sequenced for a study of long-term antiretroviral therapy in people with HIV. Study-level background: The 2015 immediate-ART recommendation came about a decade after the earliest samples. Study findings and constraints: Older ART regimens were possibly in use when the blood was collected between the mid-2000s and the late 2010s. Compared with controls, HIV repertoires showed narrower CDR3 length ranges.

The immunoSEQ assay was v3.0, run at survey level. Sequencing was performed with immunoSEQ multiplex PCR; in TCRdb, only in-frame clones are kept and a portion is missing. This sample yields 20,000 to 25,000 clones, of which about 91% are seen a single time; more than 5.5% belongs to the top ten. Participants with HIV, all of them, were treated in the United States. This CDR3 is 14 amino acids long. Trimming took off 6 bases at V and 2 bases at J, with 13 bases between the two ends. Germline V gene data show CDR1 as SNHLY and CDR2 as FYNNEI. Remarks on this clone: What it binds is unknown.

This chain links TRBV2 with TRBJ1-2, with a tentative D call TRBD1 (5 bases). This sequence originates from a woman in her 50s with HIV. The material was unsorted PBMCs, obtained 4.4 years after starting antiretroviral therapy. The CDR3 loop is CASRAETENYGYTF. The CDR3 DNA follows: TGTGCCAGCAGGGCGGAGACAGAAAACTATGGCTACACCTTC.